The 21 T cell receptor beta chains below come from one sample, sequenced in a study of somatic reversion in DOCK8 deficiency. One-step amplicon PCR with EuroClonality-NGS primers amplified TRB from about 100 ng genomic DNA. One entry per CDR3 protein results from TCRdb running MiXCR on the multiplex PCR reads. The sample includes over a thousand distinct CDR3 sequences, about 26% of them seen just once. The sample was peripheral blood. These receptors all stem from a human donor with DOCK8 deficiency.

This clonotype was seen more than once but under ten times. V usage is TRBV2 and J usage is TRBJ1-1; D not certain. Germline V gene lookup returns CDR1 SNHLY and CDR2 FYNNEI. CDR3 length: 12 amino acids. V was cut by 5 bases and J by 5 bases, with 9 bases left in between. CDR3: CASSKLGTEAFF. The CDR3, as DNA: TGTGCCAGCAGTAAATTGGGAACTGAAGCTTTCTTT.

Details on this clonotype: This may stem from a read error, because a much larger clone lies one nucleotide away. V and J are TRBV19 and TRBJ1-2; D not resolved. Germline CDR1 and CDR2: LNHDA and SQIVND (reference sequence). This CDR3 has 14 residues. V dropped 1 base and J dropped 7 bases, with 13 bases sitting between them. In nucleotides, the CDR3 is TGTGCCAGTAGTATAGGACAACTAATCTGTGGCTACACCTTC. Translated: CASSIGQLICGYTF. Together with reference TRBV19 and TRBJ1-2, the CDR3 gives the full variable domain: DGGITQSPKYLFRKEGQNVTLSCEQNLNHDAMYWYRQDPGQGLRLIYYSQIVNDFQKGDIAEGYSVSREKKESFPLTVTSAQKNPTAFYLCASSIGQLICGYTFGSGTRLTVV.

This clonotype came up once. The rearrangement uses TRBV30 and TRBJ1-1; a possible D gene is TRBD1 (6 bases). The CDR3 is 13 residues long. V was clipped by 3 bases and J by 10 bases, with 18 bases between them. Germline CDR1 reads GTSNPN; CDR2 reads SVGIG (reference sequence). The CDR3 DNA sequence: TGTGCCTGGAGCATTGGGGGCTCTGAGGGAGCTTTCTTT. It encodes CAWSIGGSEGAFF.

The sample holds a few counts of this clonotype. This chain connects TRBV5-1 to TRBJ2-7, with TRBD2 matching 16 bases. The CDR3 length is 15 residues. CDR1 and CDR2 (germline): SGHRS, YFSETQ. The J segment lost 6 bases and the V segment lost 3 bases, leaving 3 bases of the junction unmatched. CDR3 sequence: CASSSGTSGRGEQYF. In DNA, the CDR3 is TGCGCCAGCAGCTCGGGGACTAGCGGGAGGGGCGAGCAGTACTTC.

Notes on this clonotype: With a much larger clone just one base away, this may be a read error. The rearrangement links TRBV3-1 to TRBJ2-6; D perhaps matches TRBD2 (6 bases). This CDR3 contains 17 residues. Germline V lookup: CDR1 LGHDT, CDR2 YNNKEL (reference sequence). The CDR3 reads CASSQGAGSSGANVPTF. The CDR3 DNA reads as TGTGCCAGCAGCCAAGGAGCGGGTAGCTCTGGGGCCAACGTCCCGACTTTC.

This clonotype has more than one count but fewer than ten. This sequence joins TRBV18 and TRBJ1-6; the D is unclear. Germline CDR1 is KGHSH and CDR2 is LQKENI. Trimming cost V 6 bases and J 0 bases, with 12 bases left between them. This CDR3 has 16 amino acids. CDR3 loop: CASSTGILSYNSPLHF. The CDR3 DNA reads TGTGCCAGCTCTACCGGGATTCTCTCCTATAATTCACCCCTCCACTTT.

This clonotype has only a few counts. This chain links TRBV7-9 with TRBJ1-3; D is unresolved. The CDR3 runs to 12 residues. Deletions cut 0 bases from V and 4 bases from J, with 1 base between. Germline CDR1 is SEHNR and CDR2 is FQNEAQ (reference sequence). The CDR3 bases are TGTGCCAGCAGCTTAGCGGGAAACACCATATATTTT. This encodes CASSLAGNTIYF.

Concerning this clonotype itself: One end of the junction varies from germline; a read error may be responsible. This sequence joins TRBV2 and TRBJ2-7; TRBD2 agrees at 15 bases. CDR3 length equals 14 residues. Germline CDR1 and CDR2: SNHLY and FYNNEI. The CDR3 here is CSSRAGLAGGMQYF. CDR3 DNA: TGTTCCAGCAGGGCAGGACTAGCGGGAGGGATGCAGTACTTC. Complete variable domain (other parts from reference TRBV2 and TRBJ2-7): EPEVTQTPSHQVTQMGQEVILRCVPISNHLYFYWYRQILGQKVEFLVSFYNNEISEKSEIFDDQFSVERPDGSNFTLKIRSTKLEDSAMYFCSSRAGLAGGMQYFGPGTRLTVT.

This clonotype was recorded a few times. The rearrangement links TRBV20-1 to TRBJ2-7; 7 bases map to TRBD1. This CDR3 has 13 amino acids. Germline trimming cut 6 bases from V and 6 bases from J; bases unmatched to any gene: 11. In germline, CDR1 is DFQATT, CDR2 SNEGSKA (reference sequence). The CDR3 region is CSAPDRVRGEQYF. The CDR3 DNA is TGCAGTGCCCCCGACAGGGTGAGGGGCGAGCAGTACTTC.

As to this clonotype: The CDR3 carries no conserved terminal phenylalanine or tryptophan, so it likely arises from a read error. The chain combines TRBV29-1 with TRBJ1-2, with a tentative D call TRBD1 (6 bases). CDR1 is SQVTM and CDR2 is ANQGSEA in the germline V gene. The CDR3 spans 14 residues. Trimming removed 6 bases at V and 5 bases at J, with 19 bases between. Here the CDR3 reads CSVDIEGVGYGYTS. The CDR3 bases are TGCAGCGTGGATATCGAGGGGGTAGGGTATGGCTACACCTCC.

This clonotype was seen a handful of times. V is TRBV5-6 and J is TRBJ1-1, with D perhaps matching TRBD1 (5 bases). Germline V gives CDR1 SGHDT, CDR2 YYEEEE. V dropped 2 bases and J dropped 11 bases, with 22 bases sitting between them. The CDR3 totals 15 residues. In DNA form, the CDR3 reads TGTGCCAGCAGCTTAGTAGACGGGGGACCCCATAGGGCTTTCTTT. Translated, it gives CASSLVDGGPHRAFF.

The V call is TRBV9, the J call TRBJ2-7; the match to TRBD1 covers 7 bases. The J segment lost 3 bases and the V segment lost 0 bases, leaving 9 bases of the junction unmatched. In germline, CDR1 is SGDLS, CDR2 YYNGEE. The CDR3 contains 16 residues. DNA for the CDR3: TGTGCCAGCAGCGTAGGCGAGTTACGGACAGGCTACGAGCAGTACTTC. This gives the protein CASSVGELRTGYEQYF.

This clonotype is labeled as medium-sized. This chain uses TRBV7-8 with TRBJ1-1; no reliable D call. Per germline, CDR1 SGHVS and CDR2 FQNEAQ. V was cut by 1 base and J by 9 bases, with 6 bases left in between. This CDR3 is built from 11 residues. CDR3 nucleotides: TGTGCCAGCAGCTTAGGAGAAAAAGCTTTCTTT. This gives the protein CASSLGEKAFF. The whole variable domain, remainder taken from reference TRBV7-8 and TRBJ1-1, is GAGVSQSPRYKVAKRGQDVALRCDPISGHVSLFWYQQALGQGPEFLTYFQNEAQLDKSGLPSDRFFAERPEGSVSTLKIQRTQQEDSAVYLCASSLGEKAFFGQGTRLTVV.

This chain links TRBV20-1 with TRBJ1-2; D not certain. Germline CDR1 DFQATT, CDR2 SNEGSKA (reference sequence). The CDR3 contains 13 residues. The ends were cut back, 6 bases at V and 4 bases at J, with 15 bases in the middle. The CDR3 protein is CSANHEAFYGYTF. The DNA of the CDR3 is TGCAGTGCGAACCACGAGGCATTCTATGGCTACACCTTC.

This clonotype has a count of ten or more. The chain links TRBV7-9 to TRBJ1-1; D gene uncertain. Trimming stripped 5 bases from V and 5 bases from J, with 12 bases between. The CDR3 spans 13 residues. Germline V gives CDR1 SEHNR, CDR2 FQNEAQ (reference sequence). CDR3 residues: CASSPFPGTEAFF. CDR3 nucleotide sequence: TGTGCCAGCAGCCCCTTTCCTGGGACTGAAGCTTTCTTT.

This clonotype has a handful of counts. The chain couples TRBV28 to TRBJ2-2; D gene ambiguous. The CDR3 is 14 amino acids. With 2 bases removed from V and 5 bases from J, the gap between germline ends came to 9 bases. From germline, CDR1 is MDHEN and CDR2 SYDVKM. The CDR3 loop is CASSLTAITGELFF. CDR3 sequence (DNA): TGTGCCAGCAGTTTAACCGCCATAACCGGGGAGCTGTTTTTT. Looking up the rest from reference TRBV28 and TRBJ2-2 gives the full variable domain: DVKVTQSSRYLVKRTGEKVFLECVQDMDHENMFWYRQDPGLGLRLIYFSYDVKMKEKGDIPEGYSVSREKKERFSLILESASTNQTSMYLCASSLTAITGELFFGEGSRLTVL.

By share, this clonotype counts as medium-sized (0.01 to 0.1%). The rearrangement links TRBV12-3 or TRBV12-4 to TRBJ2-1; TRBD2 matches at 10 bases. J was trimmed by 6 bases and V by 2 bases; bases with no gene match: 4. The CDR3 is made up of 15 amino acids. The CDR3 is CASSLLVAGGNEQFF. The CDR3 DNA follows: TGTGCCAGCAGTTTATTGGTAGCGGGAGGCAATGAGCAGTTCTTC.

This clonotype is large within its sample. The chain links TRBV19 to TRBJ1-1; TRBD1 might be the D (5 bases). Germline CDR1 and CDR2: LNHDA and SQIVND (reference sequence). V lost 5 bases and J 11 bases, leaving 21 bases between the germline ends. The CDR3 has 14 amino acids. The CDR3 loop reads CASSWAGSRRTAFF. The CDR3 nucleotides read TGTGCCAGTAGTTGGGCAGGGTCACGTCGAACGGCTTTCTTT.

Within the sample, this clonotype is medium-sized. The gene calls are TRBV3-1 and TRBJ1-1; D not resolved. Germline V CDR1 and CDR2: LGHDT, YNNKEL (reference sequence). The CDR3 has 14 residues. V lost 1 base, J lost 0 bases, and 6 bases lay in between. The CDR3 coding sequence is TGTGCCAGCAGCCAAGCGGGCATGAACACTGAAGCTTTCTTT. Its translation is CASSQAGMNTEAFF.

This clonotype is classed as medium-sized. This chain links TRBV15 with TRBJ1-1; no firm D call. This CDR3 region has 15 residues. Germline CDR1 and CDR2: LNHNV and YYDKDF (reference sequence). Trimming stripped 5 bases from V and 1 base from J, with 14 bases between. The CDR3 loop is CATSLVLKSNTEAFF. CDR3 DNA sequence: TGTGCCACCAGCCTGGTGTTAAAGTCGAACACTGAAGCTTTCTTT.

This clonotype occurred a few times. V usage is TRBV5-1 and J usage is TRBJ1-4, with TRBD1 matching 7 bases. The germline V gene encodes CDR1 SGHRS and CDR2 YFSETQ. With 1 base clipped from V and 8 bases from J, the junction kept 8 bases outside the gene matches. This CDR3 is built from 15 residues. The CDR3 DNA follows: TGCGCCAGCAGCTTGAGTACAGGGGAGGGGGAAAAACTGTTTTTT. It encodes CASSLSTGEGEKLFF. Using reference TRBV5-1 and TRBJ1-4 for the parts outside the CDR3, the full variable domain is KAGVTQTPRYLIKTRGQQVTLSCSPISGHRSVSWYQQTPGQGLQFLFEYFSETQRNKGNFPGRFSGRQFSNSRSEMNVSTLELGDSALYLCASSLSTGEGEKLFFGSGTQLSVL.